This T cell receptor (beta chain) came from a study of blood T cell repertoires in COVID-19. Which cohort a participant joined came from the clinical history participants gave. The V and J ends lost 8 bases and 1 base respectively, with 23 bases between them. This CDR3 spans 17 amino acids. The germline gives CDR1 SNHLY, CDR2 FYNNEI. The protocol was immunoSEQ multiplex PCR, while the TCRdb copy is restricted to in-frame clones and leaves out a portion. Among 300,000 or so clones listed, around nine tenths were seen once. The source of this sequence is a woman aged 50 to 60 who had been exposed to COVID-19. The chain has TRBV2 and TRBJ2-5; possible D gene TRBD2, 7 bases. The sequenced material came from PBMCs or T cells enriched from blood (not recorded which). CDR3 DNA sequence: TGTGCCAGCCGATCTGATTCGGGGGGCTTGACCCAAGAGACCCAGTACTTC. Protein product: CASRSDSGGLTQETQYF.